The rows below give T cell receptor beta chains drawn from one sample of a study of blood T cells in healthy people across ages. From the 5' RACE reads, TCRdb called clonotypes with MiXCR, one entry per CDR3 protein. The sample contains approximately 850,000 distinct CDR3 sequences, 58% of which appear only once. The sample comprised blood. These TCRs come from a man aged 30 to 45 in good health. Both conserved end residues are part of each CDR3. D genes are given only for firm matches. Clone size, where shown, is once, few, many, or a class for clones that have expanded.

CDR3 protein | CDR3 DNA | J gene | clone size | D gene | V gene
CASSYVRGVSTDTQYF | TGTGCCAGCAGTTACGTACGGGGGGTCTCGACAGATACGCAGTATTTT | TRBJ2-3 | . | TRBD2 | TRBV6-6
CASSRSGRLQETQYF | TGTGCCAGCAGTCGCAGCGGGCGACTCCAAGAGACCCAGTACTTC | TRBJ2-5 | . | . | TRBV6-5
CASSQNRNTEAFF | TGTGCCAGCAGCCAGAACAGGAACACTGAAGCTTTCTTT | TRBJ1-1 | . | . | TRBV14
CASSLSKNNEQFF | TGTGCCAGCAGTTTATCCAAGAACAATGAGCAGTTCTTC | TRBJ2-1 | . | . | TRBV27
CASGLVVNEQFF | TGTGCTAGTGGTTTGGTAGTAAATGAGCAGTTCTTC | TRBJ2-1 | . | . | TRBV12-5
CASSLAGGASSYEQYF | TGTGCCAGCAGCTTAGCAGGCGGAGCAAGCTCCTACGAGCAGTACTTC | TRBJ2-7 | . | . | TRBV7-2
CAISESPAGLNEQFF | TGTGCCATCAGTGAGTCCCCGGCGGGACTCAATGAGCAGTTCTTC | TRBJ2-1 | . | . | TRBV10-3
CSARDLGTSGSLGEQYF | TGCAGTGCTAGAGATTTGGGGACTAGCGGGAGTTTAGGAGAGCAGTACTTC | TRBJ2-7 | . | TRBD2 | TRBV20-1
CASSQDLADSYSGEQYF | TGCGCCAGCAGCCAAGACCTTGCAGACAGCTATAGCGGCGAGCAGTACTTC | TRBJ2-7 | . | . | TRBV4-3
CASSLLGHGYTF | TGTGCCAGCAGTTTATTGGGGCACGGCTACACCTTC | TRBJ1-2 | . | . | TRBV12-3/TRBV12-4
CASSSSRTGGYEQYF | TGTGCCAGCAGCTCCTCTCGGACAGGGGGCTACGAGCAGTACTTC | TRBJ2-7 | few | TRBD1 | TRBV7-9
CASSYGGGWSDTQYF | TGTGCCAGCAGTTACGGGGGGGGATGGTCAGATACGCAGTATTTT | TRBJ2-3 | . | TRBD2 | TRBV6-5
CASSFGDTNYGYTF | TGCGCCAGCAGCTTCGGGGACACTAACTATGGCTACACCTTC | TRBJ1-2 | . | . | TRBV5-1
CASSYPPGALGTQYF | TGTGCCAGTAGTTACCCCCCCGGGGCCTTGGGGACCCAGTACTTC | TRBJ2-5 | few | . | TRBV6-5
CASSPHSQGSGLHYTF | TGTGCCAGCAGCCCGCACTCACAGGGATCCGGTTTACACTACACCTTC | TRBJ1-2 | . | . | TRBV7-2
CSAPRLEKDGEQFF | TGCAGTGCTCCCCGACTAGAAAAGGACGGTGAGCAGTTCTTC | TRBJ2-1 | few | . | TRBV20-1
CASSMRERETQYF | TGTGCCAGCAGCATGCGGGAGAGGGAGACCCAGTACTTC | TRBJ2-5 | few | TRBD2 | TRBV7-3
CSASSIAGGPHTDTQYF | TGCAGTGCTTCCTCCATAGCGGGGGGACCCCACACAGATACGCAGTATTTT | TRBJ2-3 | once | TRBD2 | TRBV20-1
CSVQFRGVNSPLHF | TGCAGCGTTCAGTTCCGGGGGGTAAATTCACCCCTCCACTTT | TRBJ1-6 | . | . | TRBV29-1
CSATTGQETQYF | TGCAGCGCCACGACGGGGCAAGAGACCCAGTACTTC | TRBJ2-5 | few | . | TRBV29-1
CSAPGPFTEAFF | TGCAGCGCCCCGGGTCCCTTCACTGAAGCTTTCTTT | TRBJ1-1 | . | . | TRBV29-1
CASSLGQGASEQYF | TGTGCCAGCAGTTTGGGACAGGGGGCGTCCGAGCAGTACTTC | TRBJ2-7 | . | TRBD1 | TRBV5-1
CASSWGLAGGDTQYF | TGTGCCAGCAGCTGGGGACTAGCGGGAGGAGATACGCAGTATTTT | TRBJ2-3 | . | TRBD2 | TRBV7-8
CASSDGTSYEQYF | TGTGCCAGCTCCGATGGGACATCCTACGAGCAGTACTTC | TRBJ2-7 | . | . | TRBV18
CASRPTEGRVTPFTDTQYF | TGTGCCAGCAGACCCACAGAGGGGCGGGTAACCCCATTCACAGATACGCAGTATTTT | TRBJ2-3 | . | . | TRBV6-1
CASSLGQATNYEQYF | TGTGCCAGCAGCTTGGGACAAGCTACCAACTACGAGCAGTACTTC | TRBJ2-7 | few | . | TRBV7-6
CASSQPQGVGTDTQYF | TGCGCCAGCAGCCAACCCCAGGGGGTTGGGACAGATACGCAGTATTTT | TRBJ2-3 | . | TRBD1 | TRBV4-1
CSVRTGYNEQFF | TGCAGCGTTAGAACAGGGTACAATGAGCAGTTCTTC | TRBJ2-1 | few | . | TRBV29-1
CASRRTSGAYNEQFF | TGTGCCAGTAGGCGGACTAGCGGGGCTTACAATGAGCAGTTCTTC | TRBJ2-1 | . | TRBD2 | TRBV19
CASSTPSGANVLTF | TGTGCCAGCAGTACTCCGTCTGGGGCCAACGTCCTGACTTTC | TRBJ2-6 | many | . | TRBV28
CSARVDTSGNEQFF | TGCAGTGCTAGAGTGGATACTAGCGGGAATGAGCAGTTCTTC | TRBJ2-1 | . | TRBD2 | TRBV20-1
CASRPTGMERRSYTF | TGTGCCAGCAGACCGACAGGTATGGAGCGAAGGAGCTACACCTTC | TRBJ1-2 | . | . | TRBV7-2
CASSQEGGLEWTQYF | TGTGCCAGCAGCCAAGAAGGGGGGCTAGAATGGACCCAGTACTTC | TRBJ2-5 | few | . | TRBV4-2
CASSHSGASSYNEQFF | TGTGCCAGCAGCCACAGCGGGGCAAGCTCCTACAATGAGCAGTTCTTC | TRBJ2-1 | . | TRBD2 | TRBV7-8
CSASSPVGQGQRPYF | TGCAGTGCTAGTTCGCCAGTTGGACAGGGGCAAAGGCCGTACTTC | TRBJ2-5 | . | TRBD1 | TRBV20-1
CASSLPGGLWEQYF | TGTGCCAGCAGCTTACCCGGGGGCCTCTGGGAGCAGTACTTC | TRBJ2-5 | . | . | TRBV7-8
CASSGTGGVNIQYF | TGTGCCAGCAGCGGGACAGGAGGGGTAAACATTCAGTACTTC | TRBJ2-4 | once | TRBD1 | TRBV12-3/TRBV12-4
CAISAGGLSYEQYF | TGTGCCATCAGTGCGGGGGGGCTATCCTACGAGCAGTACTTC | TRBJ2-7 | few | TRBD2 | TRBV10-3
CASSLEGWAGEQYF | TGTGCCAGCAGTTTAGAGGGATGGGCTGGCGAGCAGTACTTC | TRBJ2-7 | . | . | TRBV12-3/TRBV12-4
CASSDGTHNEQFF | TGTGCCAGCAGCGACGGGACTCACAATGAGCAGTTCTTC | TRBJ2-1 | . | . | TRBV7-6
CSVVQIGVSEQYF | TGCAGCGTTGTACAGATTGGGGTTTCGGAGCAGTACTTC | TRBJ2-5 | . | . | TRBV29-1
CASAPTGSYGYTF | TGTGCCAGCGCGCCGACAGGGTCATATGGCTACACCTTC | TRBJ1-2 | many | TRBD1 | TRBV28
CASSLSGQPHYEQYF | TGTGCCAGCAGCTTATCGGGACAGCCTCACTACGAGCAGTACTTC | TRBJ2-7 | once | TRBD1 | TRBV9
CASSQDGTSRSPDTQYF | TGTGCCAGCAGCCAAGACGGGACTAGCAGGAGTCCAGATACGCAGTATTTT | TRBJ2-3 | . | TRBD2 | TRBV4-2
CASSSDGGETEAFF | TGTGCCAGCAGTTCGGACGGAGGGGAGACTGAAGCTTTCTTT | TRBJ1-1 | . | . | TRBV6-5
CATSSRAGYTF | TGTGCCACTTCCTCCAGGGCTGGCTACACCTTC | TRBJ1-2 | . | . | TRBV28
CASSETSGTLYEQYF | TGTGCCAGCAGCGAAACTAGCGGGACTTTATACGAGCAGTACTTC | TRBJ2-7 | few | TRBD2 | TRBV7-2
CASGRAGQGVGGNQPQHF | TGTGCCAGCGGTCGTGCGGGGCAGGGAGTGGGGGGCAATCAGCCCCAGCATTTT | TRBJ1-5 | . | . | TRBV6-2/TRBV6-3
CSASGTEQFF | TGCAGTGCTAGCGGGACTGAGCAGTTCTTC | TRBJ2-1 | . | . | TRBV20-1
CASSSRGSGQFF | TGTGCCAGCAGCTCCCGGGGCTCTGGGCAGTTCTTC | TRBJ2-1 | . | . | TRBV7-2
CSVDPTNYGYTF | TGCAGCGTGGACCCTACTAACTATGGCTACACCTTC | TRBJ1-2 | . | . | TRBV29-1
CSVREAGGHNEQFF | TGCAGTGTCCGGGAAGCGGGAGGTCACAATGAGCAGTTCTTC | TRBJ2-1 | few | TRBD2 | TRBV29-1
CASSPENKRNTQYF | TGTGCCAGCTCACCAGAAAACAAGCGGAATACGCAGTATTTT | TRBJ2-3 | few | . | TRBV18
CASSLALGRISYEQYF | TGTGCCAGCAGCTTAGCGTTGGGGCGCATCTCCTACGAGCAGTACTTC | TRBJ2-7 | . | . | TRBV7-2